This T cell receptor beta chain was identified in a study of T cells expressing NK-cell markers. Broader study findings: In several donors, dominant CD3+CD56+NKG2C+ clonotypes ranked among the top 10 CD8+ clonotypes.

TCR beta cDNA was made by 5'RACE template switching with UMIs. TCRdb reprocessed the 5' RACE reads and reports one entry per CDR3 protein, with no DNA. This listing includes 440,000 or so distinct CDR3 sequences. In regard to this clonotype: Antigen: not known.

Germline CDR1 reads LGHNA; CDR2 reads YNFKEQ. The CDR3 is made up of 17 amino acids. Sequencing was performed on blood T cells: a sorted CD56 or NKG2C T cell subset, CD4+ or CD8+ T cells, or bulk PBMC T cells (not recorded which). This TCR was recovered from a woman aged 18 to 75 in good health. V is TRBV4-2 and J is TRBJ1-4. The CDR3 reads CASSQEVVWQSGEKLFF.